Here is one TCR beta chain with its context. Its antigen is still unknown. Within one base of it there is no much larger clone, and no base qualities were kept. The data were taken from a study of technical replicates of blood from several donors listed by TCRdb under 2017. The library relied on the immunoSEQ multiplex PCR assay. TCRdb limited this immuneACCESS table to in-frame rearrangements with V and J called. A share of clones is missing; checked studies link under half to unresolved V genes, and the rest is unexplained. Present in this sample are about 14,000 clones, roughly 80% of which were seen just once. Together, the top ten hold 9.5% to 15% of the sample. The germline V and J ends show losses of 6 bases and 5 bases respectively, and no gene match explains 9 bases of the junction. In the germline V gene, CDR1 corresponds to WSHSY and CDR2 to SAAADI. The CDR3 covers 15 residues, taking in both the cysteine and the phenylalanine. The DNA shown is the 45-base CDR3, in frame from base 1.

In this chain, TRBV10-2 is recombined with TRBJ2-1, and TRBD1 matches 8 of the central bases. The TCR originated in a human donor in good health. The sequenced material came from PBMCs. The CDR3 has the sequence CASRSGQGVHNEQFF. The sequenced DNA is TGCGCCAGCAGGTCCGGACAGGGAGTCCACAATGAGCAGTTCTTC.